The clone carrying this T cell receptor (beta chain) was counted ten times or more. The antigen is unknown. CDR1 and CDR2 (germline): GTSNPN, SVGIG (reference sequence). CDR3 size: 13 residues. J gave up 9 bases and V 4 bases, and 8 bases lay outside the gene matches. These data originate in a study of T cells in Graves' hyperthyroidism and ophthalmopathy. Study results and limitations: In validation, the model predicted ophthalmopathy. These predictions came a median roughly 6.5 months before onset.

What was amplified from RNA transcripts were TCR beta CDR3 regions. With the HTBI primer set, the TCR CDR3 went through a first round of RT-PCR. TCRdb reprocessed the multiplex PCR reads with MiXCR, giving one entry per CDR3 protein. There are 350,000 to 450,000 distinct CDR3 sequences in the sample; more than 11% occur only once, and approximately 11% lies in the top ten. Graves' hyperthyroidism without ophthalmopathy progression within 18 months was termed stable. Uncontrolled infection, other autoimmune disease, pregnancy or lactation excluded patients. On the basis of clinical symptoms, serum thyroxine and TRAb, thyroid ultrasound and orbital computed tomography, diagnoses were made.

The J gene is TRBJ2-1, the V gene TRBV30, with TRBD2 matching 8 bases. This sequence originates from a woman aged 60-70 years with Graves' hyperthyroidism. Sequencing input: blood. The CDR3 DNA is TGTGCCTGGACCCCTTCGGGACTAGTTGAGCAGTTCTTC. This encodes CAWTPSGLVEQFF.